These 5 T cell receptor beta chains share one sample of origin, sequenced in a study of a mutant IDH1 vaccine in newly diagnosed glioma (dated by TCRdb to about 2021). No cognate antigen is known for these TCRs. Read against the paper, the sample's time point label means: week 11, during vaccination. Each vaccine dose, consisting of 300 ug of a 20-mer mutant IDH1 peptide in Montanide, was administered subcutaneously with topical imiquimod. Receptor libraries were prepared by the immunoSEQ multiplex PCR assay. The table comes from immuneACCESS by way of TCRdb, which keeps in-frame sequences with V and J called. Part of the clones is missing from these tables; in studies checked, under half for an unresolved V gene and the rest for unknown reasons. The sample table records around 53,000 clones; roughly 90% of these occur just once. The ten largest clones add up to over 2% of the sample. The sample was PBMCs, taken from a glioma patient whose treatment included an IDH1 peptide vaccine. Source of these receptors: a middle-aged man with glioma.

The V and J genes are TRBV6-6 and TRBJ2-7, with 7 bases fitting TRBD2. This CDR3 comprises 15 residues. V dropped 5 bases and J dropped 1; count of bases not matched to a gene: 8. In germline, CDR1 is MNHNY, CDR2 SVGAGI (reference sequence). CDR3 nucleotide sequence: TGTGCCAGCAGTCCTCCGGGACTAAGTTCCTACGAGCAGTACTTC. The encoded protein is CASSPPGLSSYEQYF.

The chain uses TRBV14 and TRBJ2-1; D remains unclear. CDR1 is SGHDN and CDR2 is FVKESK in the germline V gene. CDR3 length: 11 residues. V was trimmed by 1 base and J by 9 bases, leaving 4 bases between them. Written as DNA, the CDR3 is TGTGCCAGCAGCCAAGGTGGTGAGCAGTTCTTC. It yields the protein CASSQGGEQFF.

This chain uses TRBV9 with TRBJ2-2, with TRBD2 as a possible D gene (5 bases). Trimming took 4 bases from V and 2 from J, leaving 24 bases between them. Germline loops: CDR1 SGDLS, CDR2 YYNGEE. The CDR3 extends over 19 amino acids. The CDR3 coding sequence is TGTGCCAGCAGCCCGGAAGGTGTTTCGGGGTTGCGTAACACCGGGGAGCTGTTTTTT. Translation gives CASSPEGVSGLRNTGELFF.

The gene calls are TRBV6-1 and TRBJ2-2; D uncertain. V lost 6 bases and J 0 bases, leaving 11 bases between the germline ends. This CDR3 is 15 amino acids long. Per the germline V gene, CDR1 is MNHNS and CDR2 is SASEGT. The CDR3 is CASRLRHPNTGELFF. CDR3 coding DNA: TGTGCCAGCAGACTAAGACACCCGAACACCGGGGAGCTGTTTTTT.

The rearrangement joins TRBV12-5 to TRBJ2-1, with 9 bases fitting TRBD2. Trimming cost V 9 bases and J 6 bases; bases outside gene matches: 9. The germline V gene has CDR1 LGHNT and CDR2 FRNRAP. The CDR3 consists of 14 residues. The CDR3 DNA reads TGTGCTAGGCTAGCGGGGCCCTCCCCCAATGAGCAGTTCTTC. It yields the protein CARLAGPSPNEQFF.